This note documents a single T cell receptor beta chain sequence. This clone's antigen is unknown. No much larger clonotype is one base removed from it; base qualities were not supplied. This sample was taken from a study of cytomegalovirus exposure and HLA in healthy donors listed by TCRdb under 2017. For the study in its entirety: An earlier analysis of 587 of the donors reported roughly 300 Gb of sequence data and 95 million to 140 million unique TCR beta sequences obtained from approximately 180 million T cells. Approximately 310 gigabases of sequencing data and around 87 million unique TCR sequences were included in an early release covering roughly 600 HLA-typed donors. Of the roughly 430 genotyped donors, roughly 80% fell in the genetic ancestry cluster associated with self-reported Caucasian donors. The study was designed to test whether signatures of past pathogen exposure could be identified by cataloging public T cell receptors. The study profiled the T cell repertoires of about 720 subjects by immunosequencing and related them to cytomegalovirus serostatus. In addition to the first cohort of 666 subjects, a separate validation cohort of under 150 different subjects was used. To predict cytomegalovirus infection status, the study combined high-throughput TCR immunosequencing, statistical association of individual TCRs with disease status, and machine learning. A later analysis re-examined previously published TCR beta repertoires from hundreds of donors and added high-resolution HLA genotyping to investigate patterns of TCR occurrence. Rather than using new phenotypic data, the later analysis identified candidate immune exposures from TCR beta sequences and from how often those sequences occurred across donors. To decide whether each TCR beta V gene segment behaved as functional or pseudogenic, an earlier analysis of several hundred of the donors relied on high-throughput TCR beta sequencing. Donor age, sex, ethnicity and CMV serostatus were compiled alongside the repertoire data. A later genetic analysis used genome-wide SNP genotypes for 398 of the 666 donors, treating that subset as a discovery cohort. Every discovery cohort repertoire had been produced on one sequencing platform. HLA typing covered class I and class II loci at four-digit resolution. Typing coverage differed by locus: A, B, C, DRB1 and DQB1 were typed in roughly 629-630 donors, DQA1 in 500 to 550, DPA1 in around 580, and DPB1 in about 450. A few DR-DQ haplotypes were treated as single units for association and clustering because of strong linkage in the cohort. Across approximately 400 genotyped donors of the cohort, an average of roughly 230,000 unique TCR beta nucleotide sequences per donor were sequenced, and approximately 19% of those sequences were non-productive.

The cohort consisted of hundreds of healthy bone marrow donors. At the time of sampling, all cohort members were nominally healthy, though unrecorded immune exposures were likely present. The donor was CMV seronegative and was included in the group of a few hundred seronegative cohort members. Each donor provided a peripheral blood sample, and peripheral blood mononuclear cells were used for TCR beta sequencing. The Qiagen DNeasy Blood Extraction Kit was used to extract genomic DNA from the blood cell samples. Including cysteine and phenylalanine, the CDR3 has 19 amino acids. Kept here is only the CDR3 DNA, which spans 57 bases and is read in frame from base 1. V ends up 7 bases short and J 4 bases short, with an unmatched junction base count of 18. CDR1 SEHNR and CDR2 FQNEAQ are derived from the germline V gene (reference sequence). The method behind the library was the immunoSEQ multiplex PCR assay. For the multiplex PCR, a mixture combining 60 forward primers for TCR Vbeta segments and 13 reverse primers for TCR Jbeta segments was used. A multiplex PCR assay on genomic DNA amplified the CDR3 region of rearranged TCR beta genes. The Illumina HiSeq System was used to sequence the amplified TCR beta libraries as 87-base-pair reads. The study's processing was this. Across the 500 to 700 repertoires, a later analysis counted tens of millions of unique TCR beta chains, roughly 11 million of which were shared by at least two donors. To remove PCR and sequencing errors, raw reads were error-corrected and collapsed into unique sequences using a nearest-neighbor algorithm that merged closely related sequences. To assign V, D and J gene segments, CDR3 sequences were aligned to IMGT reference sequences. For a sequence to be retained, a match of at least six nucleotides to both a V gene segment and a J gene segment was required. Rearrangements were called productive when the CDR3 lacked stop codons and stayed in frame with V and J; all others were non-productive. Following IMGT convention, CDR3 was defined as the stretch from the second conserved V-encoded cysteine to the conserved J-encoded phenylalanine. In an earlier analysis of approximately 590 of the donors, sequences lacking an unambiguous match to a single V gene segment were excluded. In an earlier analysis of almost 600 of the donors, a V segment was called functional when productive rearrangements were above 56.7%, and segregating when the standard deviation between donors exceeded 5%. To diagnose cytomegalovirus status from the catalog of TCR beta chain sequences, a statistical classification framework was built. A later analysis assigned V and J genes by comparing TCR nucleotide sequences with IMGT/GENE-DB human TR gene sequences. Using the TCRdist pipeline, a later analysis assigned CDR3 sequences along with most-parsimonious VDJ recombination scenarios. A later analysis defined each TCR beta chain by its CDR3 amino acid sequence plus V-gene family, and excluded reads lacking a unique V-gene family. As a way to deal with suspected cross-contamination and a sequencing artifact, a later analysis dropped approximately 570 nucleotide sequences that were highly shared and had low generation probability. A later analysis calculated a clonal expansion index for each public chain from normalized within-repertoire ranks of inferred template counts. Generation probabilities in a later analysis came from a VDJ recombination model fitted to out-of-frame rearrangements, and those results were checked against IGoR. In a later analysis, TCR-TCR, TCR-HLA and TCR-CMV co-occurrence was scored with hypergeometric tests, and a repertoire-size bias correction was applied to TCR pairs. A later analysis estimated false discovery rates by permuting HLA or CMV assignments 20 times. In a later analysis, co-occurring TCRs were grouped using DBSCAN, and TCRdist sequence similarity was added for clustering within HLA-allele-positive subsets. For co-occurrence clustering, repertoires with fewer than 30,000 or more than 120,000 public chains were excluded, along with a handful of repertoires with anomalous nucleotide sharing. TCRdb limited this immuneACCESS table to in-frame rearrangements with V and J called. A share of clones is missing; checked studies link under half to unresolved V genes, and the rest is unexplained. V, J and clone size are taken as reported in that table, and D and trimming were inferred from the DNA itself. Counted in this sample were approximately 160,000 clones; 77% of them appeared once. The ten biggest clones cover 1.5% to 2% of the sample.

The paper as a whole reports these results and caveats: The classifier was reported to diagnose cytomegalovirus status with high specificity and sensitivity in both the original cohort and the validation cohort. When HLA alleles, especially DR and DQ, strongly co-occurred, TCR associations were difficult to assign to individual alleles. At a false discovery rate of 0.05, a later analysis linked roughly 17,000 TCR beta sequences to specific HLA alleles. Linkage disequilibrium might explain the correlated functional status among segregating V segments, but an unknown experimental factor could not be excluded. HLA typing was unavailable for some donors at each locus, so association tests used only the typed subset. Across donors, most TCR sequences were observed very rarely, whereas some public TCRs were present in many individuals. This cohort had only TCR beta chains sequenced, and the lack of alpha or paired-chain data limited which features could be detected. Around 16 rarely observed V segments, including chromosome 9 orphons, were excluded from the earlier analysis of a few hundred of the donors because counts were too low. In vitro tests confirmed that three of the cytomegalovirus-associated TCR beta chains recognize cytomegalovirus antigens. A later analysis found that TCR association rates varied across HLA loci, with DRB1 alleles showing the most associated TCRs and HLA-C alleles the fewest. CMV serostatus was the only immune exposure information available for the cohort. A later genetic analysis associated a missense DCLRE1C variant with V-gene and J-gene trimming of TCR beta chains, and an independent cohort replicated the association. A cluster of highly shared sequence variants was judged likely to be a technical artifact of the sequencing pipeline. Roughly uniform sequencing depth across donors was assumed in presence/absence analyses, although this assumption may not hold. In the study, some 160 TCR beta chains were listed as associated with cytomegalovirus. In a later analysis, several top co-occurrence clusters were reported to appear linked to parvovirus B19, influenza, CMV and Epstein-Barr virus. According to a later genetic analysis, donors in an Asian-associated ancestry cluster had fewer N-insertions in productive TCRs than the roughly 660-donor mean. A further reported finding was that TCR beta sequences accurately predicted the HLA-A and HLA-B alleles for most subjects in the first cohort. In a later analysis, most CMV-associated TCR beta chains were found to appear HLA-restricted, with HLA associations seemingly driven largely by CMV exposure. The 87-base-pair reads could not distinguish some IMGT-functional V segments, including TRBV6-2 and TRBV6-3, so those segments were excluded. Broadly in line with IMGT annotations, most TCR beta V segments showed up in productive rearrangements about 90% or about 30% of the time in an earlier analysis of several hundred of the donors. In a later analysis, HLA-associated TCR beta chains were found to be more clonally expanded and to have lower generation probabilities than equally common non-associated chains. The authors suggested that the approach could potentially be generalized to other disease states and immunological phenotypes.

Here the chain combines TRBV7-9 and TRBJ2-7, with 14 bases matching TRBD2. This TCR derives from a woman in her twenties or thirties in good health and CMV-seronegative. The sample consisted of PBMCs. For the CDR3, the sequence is CASTIGLAGGPSLVYEQYF. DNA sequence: TGTGCCAGCACCATCGGACTAGCGGGGGGCCCAAGTCTCGTTTACGAGCAGTACTTC. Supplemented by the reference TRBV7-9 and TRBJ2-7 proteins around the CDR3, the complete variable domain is DTGVSQNPRHKITKRGQNVTFRCDPISEHNRLYWYRQTLGQGPEFLTYFQNEAQLEKSRLLSDRFSAERPKGSFSTLEIQRTEQGDSAMYLCASTIGLAGGPSLVYEQYFGPGTRLTVT.